Listed here are 27 T cell receptor beta chains from one sample, sequenced in a study of beta chain features in type 1 diabetes (dated by TCRdb to between 2018 and 2020). The investigation overall reported the following: Type 1 diabetes patients showed a moderate but significant shortening of TCRB CDR3 length in all four CD4+ subsets.

These receptors have no known antigen. Libraries were constructed by the immunoSEQ multiplex PCR assay. The entire isolated RNA was reverse transcribed using the High Capacity cDNA Reverse Transcription Kit, and thus expressed TCRB transcripts were sequenced. Not all clones reach the TCRdb copy of this immuneACCESS table, which keeps in-frame sequences only. Checked studies attribute under half of the gap to unresolved V genes and leave the rest unexplained. This sample is represented by more than 250,000 clones; around 15% of them were singletons. The ten largest account for 0.017% of the sample. Sample: naive CD4+ T cells from blood. The cell subset or site label, as the study defines it: true naive CD4+ T cells. These receptors originate from a man in his thirties or forties with type 1 diabetes.

This sequence joins TRBV6-6 and TRBJ2-1; 12 bases agree with TRBD2. The CDR3 runs 15 residues. With V trimmed by 0 bases and J by 8 bases, 2 bases remained unmatched. Germline lookup yields CDR1 MNHNY and CDR2 SVGAGI (reference sequence). The CDR3 sequence is CASSYSTSGSYEQFF. As DNA, the CDR3 is TGTGCCAGCAGTTACTCGACTAGCGGGAGCTATGAGCAGTTCTTC.

V and J are TRBV4-2 and TRBJ1-4; D call uncertain. The CDR3 is 17 amino acids. The germline V gene encodes CDR1 LGHNA and CDR2 YNFKEQ. V dropped 4 bases and J dropped 3 bases, with 18 bases sitting between them. The CDR3 here is CASSPQDSGSANEKLFF. The CDR3 nucleotides read TGTGCCAGCAGCCCCCAAGACTCCGGGTCGGCTAATGAAAAACTGTTTTTT.

This clone was counted only a few times. The chain couples TRBV19 to TRBJ1-5, with D unclear. Between the trimmed V and J ends, which lost 6 bases and 7 bases, there was a span of 10 bases. The CDR3 sequence is 12 residues long. Per germline, CDR1 LNHDA and CDR2 SQIVND (reference sequence). CDR3: CASSPQAQPQHF. The CDR3 nucleotides are TGTGCCAGTAGCCCCCAGGCACAGCCCCAGCATTTT.

This chain's CDR3 is CASSLGGTDNEQFF. As DNA, the CDR3 is TGTGCCAGCAGCTTAGGGGGCACCGACAATGAGCAGTTCTTC. This sequence joins TRBV7-9 and TRBJ2-1, with TRBD1 as a possible D gene (5 bases). Trimming took off 1 base at V and 5 bases at J, with 9 bases between the two ends. Per germline, CDR1 SEHNR and CDR2 FQNEAQ (reference sequence). This CDR3 contains 14 residues. Variable domain in full (rest from reference TRBV7-9 and TRBJ2-1): DTGVSQNPRHKITKRGQNVTFRCDPISEHNRLYWYRQTLGQGPEFLTYFQNEAQLEKSRLLSDRFSAERPKGSFSTLEIQRTEQGDSAMYLCASSLGGTDNEQFFGPGTRLTVL.

The sample holds a few counts of this clone. J is TRBJ2-7 and V is TRBV28; possibly TRBD2 for D (6 bases). Germline assignment: CDR1 MDHEN and CDR2 SYDVKM. This CDR3 has 13 amino acids. V was clipped by 5 bases and J by 2 bases, with 10 bases between them. DNA for the CDR3: TGTGCCAGCAGTACCGGGAGAGCCTACGAGCAGTACTTC. Translating gives CASSTGRAYEQYF.

The gene calls are TRBV28 and TRBJ2-5; a weak D match, TRBD2 (5 bases). Germline V CDR1 and CDR2: MDHEN, SYDVKM. With 6 bases removed from V and 4 bases from J, the gap between germline ends came to 15 bases. The CDR3 totals 14 residues. The CDR3 reads CASSLGLERETQYF. CDR3 DNA sequence: TGTGCCAGCAGCCTTGGACTGGAACGAGAGACCCAGTACTTC.

This clone occurred a few times. This chain connects TRBV30 to TRBJ1-5; TRBD1 might be the D (6 bases). This CDR3 is 14 amino acids long. In germline, CDR1 is GTSNPN, CDR2 SVGIG (reference sequence). V lost 1 base and J lost 5, with 12 bases in between. The CDR3 reads CAWSGRQADQPQHF. The DNA for the CDR3 is TGTGCCTGGAGTGGGAGACAGGCGGATCAGCCCCAGCATTTT.

This sequence joins TRBV18 and TRBJ1-2, with D possibly matching TRBD1 (6 bases). With 3 bases removed from V and 6 bases from J, the gap between germline ends came to 11 bases. CDR1 and CDR2 from the germline V gene are KGHSH and LQKENI. The CDR3 is 13 amino acids. This CDR3 reads CASSPSGDHGYTF. CDR3 coding DNA: TGTGCCAGCTCACCTTCAGGGGACCATGGCTACACCTTC. Variable domain in full (rest from reference TRBV18 and TRBJ1-2): NAGVMQNPRHLVRRRGQEARLRCSPMKGHSHVYWYRQLPEEGLKFMVYLQKENIIDESGMPKERFSAEFPKEGPSILRIQQVVRGDSAAYFCASSPSGDHGYTFGSGTRLTVV.

The chain is built from TRBV29-1 and TRBJ2-1, with 9 bases aligning to TRBD2. The V segment lost 4 bases and the J segment 10 bases; nucleotides outside the gene matches: 17. This CDR3 has 16 residues. Germline lookup yields CDR1 SQVTM and CDR2 ANQGSEA. CDR3 sequence: CSVVRVRGGRAWEQFF. CDR3 bases: TGCAGCGTTGTGAGGGTCCGGGGCGGGAGGGCCTGGGAGCAGTTCTTC.

The chain employs TRBV5-1 and TRBJ1-1, with D tentatively TRBD1 (5 bases). Germline CDR1 reads SGHRS; CDR2 reads YFSETQ. The germline V and J ends were trimmed by 0 bases and 0 bases, with 9 bases remaining between them. This CDR3 has 15 amino acids. CDR3 coding DNA: TGCGCCAGCAGCTTGGTGGGGACTATGAACACTGAAGCTTTCTTT. As protein: CASSLVGTMNTEAFF.

This clone was seen a few times. The rearrangement links TRBV19 to TRBJ2-6; possibly TRBD1 for D (6 bases). There are 14 residues in the CDR3. Germline CDR1 reads LNHDA; CDR2 reads SQIVND (reference sequence). Trimming shortened V by 5 bases and J by 8 bases, and 13 bases separated the two germline ends. CDR3 in amino acids: CASSPTGRTNVLTF. The CDR3 DNA is TGTGCCAGTAGTCCGACAGGTAGGACCAACGTCCTGACTTTC.

This clone occurred a few times. The chain combines TRBV29-1 with TRBJ2-5, with a possible D match to TRBD2 (5 bases). Trimming pared 5 bases from V and 5 bases from J, leaving 21 bases between. The CDR3 is made up of 15 amino acids. The germline CDR1 and CDR2 sequences are SQVTM and ANQGSEA. DNA of the CDR3: TGCAGCGTTCCCCCCCCAGGATACGGGGAGGAGACCCAGTACTTC. It codes for CSVPPPGYGEETQYF.

This clone was observed a few times. The chain carries TRBV9 and TRBJ2-5; D gene uncertain. V was cut by 5 bases and J by 4 bases, with 21 bases left in between. Germline loops: CDR1 SGDLS, CDR2 YYNGEE. This CDR3 spans 16 amino acids. Here the CDR3 reads CASSIGTDPLGETQYF. As DNA, the CDR3 is TGTGCCAGCAGTATCGGAACAGACCCACTGGGAGAGACCCAGTACTTC. Full variable domain (remainder filled in from reference TRBV9 and TRBJ2-5): DSGVTQTPKHLITATGQRVTLRCSPRSGDLSVYWYQQSLDQGLQFLIQYYNGEERAKGNILERFSAQQFPDLHSELNLSSLELGDSALYFCASSIGTDPLGETQYFGPGTRLLVL.

In this sample, this clone turned up a few times. For the CDR3, the DNA is TGCGCCAGCAGCCTGTGGGGACAGAGCACAGATACGCAGTATTTT. Translation gives CASSLWGQSTDTQYF. The chain is built from TRBV5-1 and TRBJ2-3; 7 nucleotides match TRBD1. CDR1 and CDR2 (germline): SGHRS, YFSETQ. The CDR3 contains 15 residues. With 4 bases clipped from V and 0 bases from J, the junction kept 5 bases outside the gene matches. The whole variable domain, remainder taken from reference TRBV5-1 and TRBJ2-3, is KAGVTQTPRYLIKTRGQQVTLSCSPISGHRSVSWYQQTPGQGLQFLFEYFSETQRNKGNFPGRFSGRQFSNSRSEMNVSTLELGDSALYLCASSLWGQSTDTQYFGPGTRLTVL.

This chain uses TRBV7-8 with TRBJ2-7; 7 bases agree with TRBD1. The CDR3 is made up of 13 amino acids. Germline CDR1 reads SGHVS; CDR2 reads FQNEAQ. Germline trimming cut 5 bases from V and 6 bases from J; bases unmatched to any gene: 7. CDR3 DNA: TGTGCCAGCAGCCCCTTGGGACAGCCCGAGCAGTACTTC. It specifies CASSPLGQPEQYF. The variable domain in full, completed from reference TRBV7-8 and TRBJ2-7, reads GAGVSQSPRYKVAKRGQDVALRCDPISGHVSLFWYQQALGQGPEFLTYFQNEAQLDKSGLPSDRFFAERPEGSVSTLKIQRTQQEDSAVYLCASSPLGQPEQYFGPGTRLTVT.

The V call is TRBV11-2, the J call TRBJ2-2, with TRBD1 matching over 8 bases. The CDR3 is 15 amino acids. Germline trimming cut 5 bases from V and 4 bases from J; bases unmatched to any gene: 6. The germline V gene has CDR1 SGHAT and CDR2 FQNNGV. In DNA, the CDR3 is TGTGCCAGCAGCACCGGGACAGGTGTCACCGGGGAGCTGTTTTTT. Protein: CASSTGTGVTGELFF. Complete variable domain (other parts from reference TRBV11-2 and TRBJ2-2): EAGVAQSPRYKIIEKRQSVAFWCNPISGHATLYWYQQILGQGPKLLIQFQNNGVVDDSQLPKDRFSAERLKGVDSTLKIQPAKLEDSAVYLCASSTGTGVTGELFFGEGSRLTVL.

This clone was picked up a small number of times. The chain has TRBV30 and TRBJ2-2; 7 positions match TRBD1. CDR3 length equals 16 residues. Looked up from germline, CDR1 is GTSNPN and CDR2 is SVGIG (reference sequence). Unmatched junction bases numbered 8, after V lost 0 bases and J lost 4 bases. The CDR3 nucleotides read TGTGCCTGGAGTGTAGACAGGGTTTCGAGCACCGGGGAGCTGTTTTTT. Amino acids: CAWSVDRVSSTGELFF. The full variable domain, its missing parts supplied by reference TRBV30 and TRBJ2-2, is SQTIHQWPATLVQPVGSPLSLECTVEGTSNPNLYWYRQAAGRGLQLLFYSVGIGQISSEVPQNLSASRPQDRQFILSSKKLLLSDSGFYLCAWSVDRVSSTGELFFGEGSRLTVL.

The V and J genes are TRBV2 and TRBJ2-1; D unclear. The CDR3 is 10 residues long. V was trimmed by 4 bases and J by 9 bases, leaving 4 bases between them. Germline CDR1 is SNHLY and CDR2 is FYNNEI. CDR3 nucleotides: TGTGCCAGCAGTGCGGTTGAGCAGTTCTTC. Translated: CASSAVEQFF.

The chain joins TRBV2 to TRBJ2-7; 8 nucleotides align to TRBD1. Trimming cost V 6 bases and J 6 bases; bases outside gene matches: 10. CDR3 size: 14 residues. Per the germline V gene, CDR1 is SNHLY and CDR2 is FYNNEI. This CDR3 reads CASRPGTGMSEQYF. The CDR3 region has the DNA TGTGCCAGCAGACCCGGGACAGGTATGAGCGAGCAGTACTTC. The full variable domain, with the rest looked up from reference TRBV2 and TRBJ2-7, is EPEVTQTPSHQVTQMGQEVILRCVPISNHLYFYWYRQILGQKVEFLVSFYNNEISEKSEIFDDQFSVERPDGSNFTLKIRSTKLEDSAMYFCASRPGTGMSEQYFGPGTRLTVT.

V and J are TRBV4-2 and TRBJ2-7; 12 bases map to TRBD2. Germline trimming cut 6 bases from V and 6 bases from J; bases unmatched to any gene: 9. Germline assignment: CDR1 LGHNA and CDR2 YNFKEQ. The CDR3 spans 15 residues. CDR3 in DNA: TGTGCCAGCAGTTACAGGACTAGCGGGATCGGCGAGCAGTACTTC. It translates to CASSYRTSGIGEQYF.

The CDR3 nucleotides read TGCGCCAGCACCTACAGGGGGCAAGAGACCCAGTACTTC. It encodes CASTYRGQETQYF. The V call is TRBV5-1, the J call TRBJ2-5; TRBD1 agrees at 8 bases. Losses at the gene ends were 6 bases for V and 2 bases for J; bases not matched to a gene: 3. Per germline, CDR1 SGHRS and CDR2 YFSETQ. This CDR3 is built from 13 residues. Full variable domain (outside the CDR3, taken from reference TRBV5-1 and TRBJ2-5): KAGVTQTPRYLIKTRGQQVTLSCSPISGHRSVSWYQQTPGQGLQFLFEYFSETQRNKGNFPGRFSGRQFSNSRSEMNVSTLELGDSALYLCASTYRGQETQYFGPGTRLLVL.

In its sample, this clone was seen a few times. This chain connects TRBV9 to TRBJ2-6, with a tentative D call TRBD1 (6 bases). From germline, CDR1 is SGDLS and CDR2 YYNGEE. Trimming stripped 0 bases from V and 0 bases from J, with 7 bases between. This CDR3 region has 16 residues. For the CDR3, the DNA is TGTGCCAGCAGCGTAGGGACAGCCTCTGGGGCCAACGTCCTGACTTTC. It specifies CASSVGTASGANVLTF.

The chain carries TRBV7-9 and TRBJ1-4; D unclear. Germline CDR1 reads SEHNR; CDR2 reads FQNEAQ (reference sequence). The CDR3 runs to 16 residues. Trimming removed 1 base from V and 8 bases from J, with 17 bases in between. CDR3 in DNA: TGTGCCAGCAGCTTAGGCCAGGAGGCTCTAGGGGAAAAACTGTTTTTT. Translating gives CASSLGQEALGEKLFF.

This clone occurred a few times. V usage is TRBV4-1 and J usage is TRBJ2-7, with 9 bases fitting TRBD1. The ends lost 0 bases at V and 2 bases at J; junction bases unmatched: 2. The length of the CDR3 is 15 residues. From germline, CDR1 is MGHRA and CDR2 YSYEKL. The CDR3 bases are TGCGCCAGCAGCCAAGAGGGGACAGGGCCCTACGAGCAGTACTTC. Translated: CASSQEGTGPYEQYF.

This clone was picked up a small number of times. The chain couples TRBV5-1 to TRBJ1-2; D is uncertain. This CDR3 region has 14 residues. Germline assignment: CDR1 SGHRS and CDR2 YFSETQ. Trimming took 1 base from V and 0 from J, leaving 7 bases between them. In nucleotides, the CDR3 is TGCGCCAGCAGCTTGTCAGGTCCTAACTATGGCTACACCTTC. Translation: CASSLSGPNYGYTF. Filled out from reference TRBV5-1 and TRBJ1-2, the complete variable domain reads KAGVTQTPRYLIKTRGQQVTLSCSPISGHRSVSWYQQTPGQGLQFLFEYFSETQRNKGNFPGRFSGRQFSNSRSEMNVSTLELGDSALYLCASSLSGPNYGYTFGSGTRLTVV.

This clone has a handful of counts. The DNA for the CDR3 is TGTGCCAGCAGCCTCTACACAGATACGCAGTATTTT. As protein: CASSLYTDTQYF. The chain couples TRBV14 to TRBJ2-3; D gene unclear. The germline V gene has CDR1 SGHDN and CDR2 FVKESK. This CDR3 region has 12 residues. Trimming pared 4 bases from V and 2 bases from J, leaving 4 bases between.

This clone has a handful of counts. The chain recombines TRBV2 with TRBJ1-2, with 9 positions matching TRBD1. Germline V CDR1 and CDR2: SNHLY, FYNNEI. The CDR3 is 14 amino acids. V lost 1 base, J lost 3 bases, and 0 bases stayed unmatched. CDR3: CASSEGTGDYGYTF. The CDR3 DNA reads as TGTGCCAGCAGTGAAGGGACAGGGGACTATGGCTACACCTTC. The complete variable domain, with remaining parts taken from reference TRBV2 and TRBJ1-2, reads EPEVTQTPSHQVTQMGQEVILRCVPISNHLYFYWYRQILGQKVEFLVSFYNNEISEKSEIFDDQFSVERPDGSNFTLKIRSTKLEDSAMYFCASSEGTGDYGYTFGSGTRLTVV.